This TCR beta chain was sequenced for a study of a mutant IDH1 vaccine in newly diagnosed glioma. At the level of the study: Most patients had radiochemotherapy with temozolomide before enrollment; others had one alone. Visit V12 happened at week 35; visit V13 happened at week 47.

The CDR3 totals 14 residues. Trimming took 6 bases from V and 5 from J, leaving 15 bases between them. Germline V gene data show CDR1 as LNHDA and CDR2 as SQIVND (reference sequence). Time point denoted: week 35, safety follow-up. Topical imiquimod accompanied each vaccine dose, which consisted of 300 ug of mutant IDH1 20-mer peptide. Patients received eight vaccinations in weeks 1, 3, 5, 7, 11, 15, 19, 23. Diagnosis in the donors showed new WHO grade 3 or 4 astrocytomas that were IDH1-mutant and ATRX-lost. About this clone: Antigen: not known.

Some clones are missing from TCRdb's copy, which holds only in-frame ones; the method was immunoSEQ multiplex PCR. Of 40,000 to 50,000 clones listed, 85% to 90% are singletons. This clonotype was sampled from a man in his forties with glioma. The rearrangement joins TRBV19 to TRBJ2-3, with D perhaps TRBD1 (6 bases). The material was PBMCs, obtained from a glioma patient whose treatment included an IDH1 peptide vaccine. CDR3 residues: CASSTQGLGDTQYF. CDR3 nucleotides: TGTGCCAGTAGCACTCAGGGGTTGGGAGATACGCAGTATTTT.